The T cell receptor beta chain under discussion was sequenced for a study of cytomegalovirus exposure and HLA in healthy donors. Study-level information: The Caucasian-associated ancestry cluster contained 75% to 85% of the roughly 400 genotyped donors. Broader study findings: Most sequenced TCRs were rare (though some public TCRs occurred in many donors). As was reported, the HLA-A and HLA-B alleles of most subjects were accurately predicted from TCR beta sequences.

Germline V lookup: CDR1 SNHLY, CDR2 FYNNEI. The CDR3 covers 15 residues. The V segment lost 8 bases and the J segment 2 bases; nucleotides outside the gene matches: 5. The PCR made use of 60 Vbeta and 13 Jbeta primers. Authors' data handling: An analysis that came later counted tens of millions of unique TCR beta chains, around 12 million shared. Sequencing used immunoSEQ multiplex PCR; TCRdb keeps in-frame clones, though not all of them. That table furnishes V, J and clone size, whereas the DNA furnished D and trimming. This table has about 130,000 clones, 75% to 85% appearing once. Turning to this clone: Its antigen is as yet unknown.

The origin of this receptor is a woman aged 40 to 50 in good health and CMV-seropositive. The chain recombines TRBV2 with TRBJ2-7, with 14 bases lining up with TRBD2. Specimen: PBMCs. CDR3 in amino acids: CASRRTSGGTYEQYF. CDR3 DNA sequence: TGTGCCAGCCGACGGACTAGCGGGGGGACCTACGAGCAGTACTTC.